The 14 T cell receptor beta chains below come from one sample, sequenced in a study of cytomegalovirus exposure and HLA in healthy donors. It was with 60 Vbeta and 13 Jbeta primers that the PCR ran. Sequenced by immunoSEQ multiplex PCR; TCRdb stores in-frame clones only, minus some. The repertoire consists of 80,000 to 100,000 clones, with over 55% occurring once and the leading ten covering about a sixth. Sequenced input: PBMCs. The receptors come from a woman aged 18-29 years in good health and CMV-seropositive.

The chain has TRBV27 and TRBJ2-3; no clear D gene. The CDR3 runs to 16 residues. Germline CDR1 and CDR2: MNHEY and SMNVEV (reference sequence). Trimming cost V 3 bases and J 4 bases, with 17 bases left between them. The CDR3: CASSFRVSGRSDTQYF. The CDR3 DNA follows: TGTGCCAGCAGTTTTCGGGTGTCGGGTCGGTCAGATACGCAGTATTTT.

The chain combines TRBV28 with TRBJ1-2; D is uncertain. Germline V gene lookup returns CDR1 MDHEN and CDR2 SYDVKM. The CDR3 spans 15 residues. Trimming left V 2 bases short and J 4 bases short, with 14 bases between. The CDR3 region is CASSLPPPRVYGYTF. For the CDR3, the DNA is TGTGCCAGCAGTTTACCGCCTCCTCGGGTCTATGGCTACACCTTC.

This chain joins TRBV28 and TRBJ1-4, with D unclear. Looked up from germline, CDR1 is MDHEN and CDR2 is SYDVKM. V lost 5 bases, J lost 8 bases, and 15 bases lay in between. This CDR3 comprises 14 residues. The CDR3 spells CASSGVGDGEKLFF. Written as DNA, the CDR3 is TGTGCCAGCAGTGGAGTGGGAGACGGAGAAAAACTGTTTTTT.

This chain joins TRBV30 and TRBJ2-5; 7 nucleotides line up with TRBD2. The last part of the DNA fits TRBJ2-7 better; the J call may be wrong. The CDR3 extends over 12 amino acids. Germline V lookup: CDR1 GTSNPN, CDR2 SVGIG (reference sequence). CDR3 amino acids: CAGGEGTYEQYF. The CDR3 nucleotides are TGTGCCGGTGGGGAGGGGACCTACGAGCAGTACTTC.

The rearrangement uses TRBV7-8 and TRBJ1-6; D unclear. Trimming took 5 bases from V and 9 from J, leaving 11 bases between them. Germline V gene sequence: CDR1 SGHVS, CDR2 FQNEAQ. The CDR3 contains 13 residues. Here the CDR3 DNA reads TGTGCCAGCAGCCGTGGAGCGGGTTCACCCCTCCACTTT. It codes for CASSRGAGSPLHF.

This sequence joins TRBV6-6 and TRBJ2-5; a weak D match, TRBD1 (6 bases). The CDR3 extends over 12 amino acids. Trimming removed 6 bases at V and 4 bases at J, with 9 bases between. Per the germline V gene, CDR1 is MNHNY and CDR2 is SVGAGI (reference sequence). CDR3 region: CASREQGETQYF. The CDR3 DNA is TGTGCCAGCAGGGAACAGGGAGAGACCCAGTACTTC.

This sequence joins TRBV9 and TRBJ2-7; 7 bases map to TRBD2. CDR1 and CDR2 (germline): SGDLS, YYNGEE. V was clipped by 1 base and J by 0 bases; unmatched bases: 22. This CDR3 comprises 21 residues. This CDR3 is CASSVYLRASGFCYVSYEQYF. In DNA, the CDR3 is TGTGCCAGCAGCGTATACCTGCGGGCTAGCGGATTTTGTTATGTCTCCTACGAGCAGTACTTC.

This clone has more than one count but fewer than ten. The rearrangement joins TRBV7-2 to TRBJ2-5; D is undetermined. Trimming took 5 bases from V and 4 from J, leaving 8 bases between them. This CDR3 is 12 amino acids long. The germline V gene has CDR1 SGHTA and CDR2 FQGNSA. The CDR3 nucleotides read TGTGCCAGCAGCCTGCTAGGAGAGACCCAGTACTTC. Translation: CASSLLGETQYF.

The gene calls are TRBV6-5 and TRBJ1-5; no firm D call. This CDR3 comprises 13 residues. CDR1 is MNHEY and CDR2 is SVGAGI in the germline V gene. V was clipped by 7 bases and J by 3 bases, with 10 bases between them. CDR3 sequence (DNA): TGTGCCAGCAAAGAGGGATTCAATCAGCCCCAGCATTTT. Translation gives CASKEGFNQPQHF.

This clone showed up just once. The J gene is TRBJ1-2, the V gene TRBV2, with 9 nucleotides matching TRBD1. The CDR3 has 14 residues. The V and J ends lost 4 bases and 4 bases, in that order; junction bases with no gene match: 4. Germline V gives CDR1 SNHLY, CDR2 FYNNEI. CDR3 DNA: TGTGCCAGCAGTGGTGGACAGGGGCGCTATGGCTACACCTTC. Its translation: CASSGGQGRYGYTF.

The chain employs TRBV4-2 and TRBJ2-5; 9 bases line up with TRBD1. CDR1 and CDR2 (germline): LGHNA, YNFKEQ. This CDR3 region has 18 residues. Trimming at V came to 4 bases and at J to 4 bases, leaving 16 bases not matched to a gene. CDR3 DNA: TGTGCCAGCAGCCCGCGCTCTGCACCGGGACAGGGAGGAGAGACCCAGTACTTC. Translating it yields CASSPRSAPGQGGETQYF.

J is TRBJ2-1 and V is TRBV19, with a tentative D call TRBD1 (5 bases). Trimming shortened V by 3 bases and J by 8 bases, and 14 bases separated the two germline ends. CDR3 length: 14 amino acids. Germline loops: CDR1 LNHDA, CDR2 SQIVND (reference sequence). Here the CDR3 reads CASSMTAMTHEQFF. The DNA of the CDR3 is TGTGCCAGTAGTATGACAGCAATGACCCATGAGCAGTTCTTC.

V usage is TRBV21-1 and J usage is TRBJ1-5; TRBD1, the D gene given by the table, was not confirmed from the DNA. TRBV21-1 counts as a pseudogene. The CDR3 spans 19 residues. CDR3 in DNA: TGTGCCAGCAGCAAACTTAGGACAGTTGGGCCCTTAGGCAATCAGCCCCAGCATTTT. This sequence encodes CASSKLRTVGPLGNQPQHF.

CDR3 nucleotide sequence: TGTGCCAGCAGCGTAGAACAGGGCGGGGAGCTGTTTTTT. Residues: CASSVEQGGELFF. The chain employs TRBV9 and TRBJ2-2; TRBD1 might be the D (6 bases). The V and J ends lost 0 bases and 7 bases respectively, with 7 bases between them. Germline assignment: CDR1 SGDLS and CDR2 YYNGEE. This CDR3 has 13 residues. The complete variable domain, with remaining parts taken from reference TRBV9 and TRBJ2-2, reads DSGVTQTPKHLITATGQRVTLRCSPRSGDLSVYWYQQSLDQGLQFLIQYYNGEERAKGNILERFSAQQFPDLHSELNLSSLELGDSALYFCASSVEQGGELFFGEGSRLTVL.